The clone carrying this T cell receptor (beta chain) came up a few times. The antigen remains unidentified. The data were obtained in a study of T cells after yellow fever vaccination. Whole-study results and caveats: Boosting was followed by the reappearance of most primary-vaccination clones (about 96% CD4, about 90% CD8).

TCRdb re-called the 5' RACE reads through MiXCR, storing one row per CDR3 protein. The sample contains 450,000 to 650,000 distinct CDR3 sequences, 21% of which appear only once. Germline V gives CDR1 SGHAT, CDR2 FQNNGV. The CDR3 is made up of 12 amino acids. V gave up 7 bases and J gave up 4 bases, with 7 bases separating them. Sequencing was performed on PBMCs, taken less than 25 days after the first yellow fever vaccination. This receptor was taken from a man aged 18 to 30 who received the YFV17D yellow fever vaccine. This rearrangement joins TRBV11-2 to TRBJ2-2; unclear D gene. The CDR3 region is CASKRGTGELFF. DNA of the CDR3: TGTGCCAGCAAAAGAGGCACCGGGGAGCTGTTTTTT.